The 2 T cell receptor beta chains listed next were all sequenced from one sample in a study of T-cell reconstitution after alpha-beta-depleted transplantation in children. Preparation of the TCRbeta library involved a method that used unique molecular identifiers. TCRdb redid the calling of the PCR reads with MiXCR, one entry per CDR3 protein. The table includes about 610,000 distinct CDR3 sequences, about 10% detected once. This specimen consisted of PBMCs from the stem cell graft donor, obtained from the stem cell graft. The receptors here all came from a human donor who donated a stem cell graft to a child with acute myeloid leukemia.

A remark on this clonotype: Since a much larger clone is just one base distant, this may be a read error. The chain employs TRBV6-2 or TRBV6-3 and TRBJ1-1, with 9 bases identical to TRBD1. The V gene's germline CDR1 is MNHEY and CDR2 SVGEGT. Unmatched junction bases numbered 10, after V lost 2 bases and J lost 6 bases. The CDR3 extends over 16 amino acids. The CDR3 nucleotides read TGTGCCAGCAGTTACACAGGGGGCGCGGAGACGTCTGAAGCTTTCTTT. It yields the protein CASSYTGGAETSEAFF.

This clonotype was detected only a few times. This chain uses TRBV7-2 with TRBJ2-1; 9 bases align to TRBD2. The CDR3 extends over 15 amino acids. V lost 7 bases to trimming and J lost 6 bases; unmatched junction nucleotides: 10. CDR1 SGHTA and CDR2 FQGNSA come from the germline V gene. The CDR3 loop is CASNAIRGRANEQFF. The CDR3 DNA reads TGTGCCAGCAACGCGATACGCGGGAGGGCCAATGAGCAGTTCTTC.